Presented here are 5 T cell receptor beta chains from one specimen sequenced in a study of T cell changes during pregnancy in multiple sclerosis. Data came from immunoSEQ multiplex PCR; TCRdb stores just in-frame clones and leaves some out. The repertoire consists of about 69,000 clones, with 75% to 90% occurring once and the leading ten covering about 3.5%. The source material was peripheral blood, sampled before pregnancy. The receptors were gathered from a female donor with multiple sclerosis, enrolled in a pregnancy study.

CDR3 sequence (DNA): TGTGCCAGCAGGACAGGGGGACAGCCCCAGCATTTT. It yields the protein CASRTGGQPQHF. The chain has TRBV6-1 and TRBJ1-5; 9 nucleotides align to TRBD1. V was clipped by 6 bases and J by 7 bases; unmatched bases: 1. CDR1 MNHNS and CDR2 SASEGT come from the germline V gene. CDR3 size: 12 residues.

On this clone: The junction departs from germline at one end; a sequencing error may be responsible. The V call is TRBV11-2, the J call TRBJ2-3, with TRBD2 matching over 10 bases. The CDR3 loop spans 15 amino acids. Germline CDR1 reads SGHAT; CDR2 reads FQNNGV. CDR3 sequence reads: CASNLAGGSTDTQYF. The CDR3, as DNA: TGTGCCAGCAACTTAGCGGGAGGCAGCACAGATACGCAGTATTTT.

The V call is TRBV6-6, the J call TRBJ2-3; 7 bases line up with TRBD2. Germline trimming cut 11 bases from V and 2 bases from J; bases unmatched to any gene: 10. The CDR3 totals 14 residues. Germline V gene data show CDR1 as MNHNY and CDR2 as SVGAGI (reference sequence). The CDR3 DNA reads TGTGCCGGGAGGGGTGGTAGCGACACAGATACGCAGTATTTT. Translated, it gives CAGRGGSDTDTQYF.

The rearrangement joins TRBV19 to TRBJ2-7; no clear D. V lost 10 bases to trimming and J lost 0 bases, with 19 bases between them. Germline CDR1 reads LNHDA; CDR2 reads SQIVND (reference sequence). The CDR3 has 15 residues. The CDR3 DNA reads as TGTGCCACCAGTACTGCAGGCGTAAGCTCCTACGAGCAGTACTTC. Translating it yields CATSTAGVSSYEQYF.

The V gene is TRBV7-9, the J gene TRBJ1-4; D call uncertain. The V and J ends lost 0 bases and 4 bases respectively, with 9 bases between them. CDR3 length: 15 residues. CDR1 and CDR2 from the germline V gene are SEHNR and FQNEAQ (reference sequence). The CDR3 DNA sequence: TGTGCCAGCAGCTTAGCCGGGGTAGATAATGAAAAACTGTTTTTT. Amino acid sequence: CASSLAGVDNEKLFF.